This TCR beta chain emerged from a study of CD8+ T cells in alopecia areata. cDNA prepared by RNA extraction and subsequent reverse transcription served as the template for sequencing. Repertoires were generated with immunoSEQ multiplex PCR, while TCRdb's copy carries only in-frame clones and drops some. The sample holds about 91,000 clones, 35% to 45% seen once. This CDR3 contains 15 residues. J gave up 4 bases and V 1 base, and 5 bases lay outside the gene matches. Germline V CDR1 and CDR2: SQVTM, ANQGSEA. This clone appeared once. The receptor was isolated from a human donor with alopecia areata. The V and J genes are TRBV29-1 and TRBJ2-3; 10 positions agree with TRBD1. Sequenced sample: CD4+ T cells sorted from blood. The DNA for the CDR3 is TGCAGCGTTGAAGGAGACAGGGGGCATGCAGATACGCAGTATTTT. It encodes CSVEGDRGHADTQYF.